This T cell receptor (beta chain) emerged from a study of T cell responses to AZD1222 COVID-19 vaccine. The repertoire was sequenced with immunoSEQ multiplex PCR; TCRdb's copy has only in-frame clones and lacks some. The data contain under 140,000 clones, 94% of them singletons. Findings and limits, study-wide: Baseline seropositivity characterized only a handful of AZD1222 recipients. Sampling that yielded the repertoires occurred only after the peak T cell response.

Germline CDR1 KGHSH, CDR2 LQKENI. V gave up 0 bases and J gave up 6 bases; unmatched junction bases: 5. The CDR3 is 18 residues long. This clone was detected once. Its specificity is unknown. This sequence was found in an adult who received the AZD1222 COVID-19 vaccine. The sequences come from peripheral blood, collected 28 days after the second AZD1222 dose. V usage is TRBV18 and J usage is TRBJ2-1, with 16 nucleotides matching TRBD2. The CDR3 sequence: CASSPPGTSGRALNEQFF. CDR3 DNA: TGTGCCAGCTCACCACCAGGGACTAGCGGGAGGGCGCTCAATGAGCAGTTCTTC.